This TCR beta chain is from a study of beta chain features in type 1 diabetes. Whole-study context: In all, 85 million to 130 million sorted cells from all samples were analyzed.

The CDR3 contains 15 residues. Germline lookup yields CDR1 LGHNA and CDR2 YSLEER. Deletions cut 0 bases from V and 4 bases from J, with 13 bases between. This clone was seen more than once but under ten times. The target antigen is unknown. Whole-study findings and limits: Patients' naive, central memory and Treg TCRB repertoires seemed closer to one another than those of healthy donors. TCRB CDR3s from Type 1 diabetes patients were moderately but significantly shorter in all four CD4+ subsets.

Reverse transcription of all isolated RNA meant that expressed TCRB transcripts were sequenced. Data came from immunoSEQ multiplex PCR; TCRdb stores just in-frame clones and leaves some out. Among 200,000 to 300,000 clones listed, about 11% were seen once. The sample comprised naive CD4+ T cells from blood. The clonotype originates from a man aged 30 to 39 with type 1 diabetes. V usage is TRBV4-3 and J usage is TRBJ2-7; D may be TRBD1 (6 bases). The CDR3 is CASSQEKGVTYEQYF. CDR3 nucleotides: TGCGCCAGCAGCCAAGAAAAGGGGGTCACTTACGAGCAGTACTTC.